These 25 T cell receptor beta chains were all obtained from the same sample, sequenced in a study of cytomegalovirus exposure and HLA in healthy donors. PCR amplification relied on 60 Vbeta primers (plus 13 Jbeta primers). Only in-frame clones appear in the TCRdb table, and some are missing; sequencing was by immunoSEQ multiplex PCR. The sample includes some 150,000 clones, around 80% seen only once; the top ten take roughly 2%. Sequences were obtained from PBMCs. These receptors all stem from a man between 35 and 55 years old in good health and CMV-seronegative.

A word on this clone: An end of the junction differs from the germline gene, which may be a read error. The chain couples TRBV5-1 to TRBJ2-3; 12 bases are a match to TRBD2. The CDR3 covers 16 residues. The V gene's germline CDR1 is SGHRS and CDR2 YFSETQ. The CDR3 loop reads CASILGTSGSTDTQYF. The DNA of the CDR3 is TGCGCCAGCATCTTGGGGACTAGCGGGAGCACAGATACGCAGTATTTT.

The chain uses TRBV5-1 and TRBJ2-3, with D unresolved. Germline CDR1 reads SGHRS; CDR2 reads YFSETQ. The CDR3 contains 16 residues. V was shortened by 0 bases and J by 2 bases, with 13 bases between the two germline ends. CDR3 loop: CASSLGLLAHTDTQYF. The CDR3 DNA is TGCGCCAGCAGCTTGGGACTCCTGGCACACACAGATACGCAGTATTTT.

The chain employs TRBV29-1 and TRBJ2-5, with 8 bases identical to TRBD2. This CDR3 contains 14 residues. J was trimmed by 5 bases and V by 4 bases; bases with no gene match: 9. Germline-derived CDR1 and CDR2 are SQVTM and ANQGSEA. The CDR3 sequence: CSVAETGGWETQYF. The CDR3 DNA is TGCAGCGTTGCGGAAACGGGAGGGTGGGAGACCCAGTACTTC. Looking up the rest from reference TRBV29-1 and TRBJ2-5 gives the full variable domain: SAVISQKPSRDICQRGTSLTIQCQVDSQVTMMFWYRQQPGQSLTLIATANQGSEATYESGFVIDKFPISRPNLTFSTLTVSNMSPEDSSIYLCSVAETGGWETQYFGPGTRLLVL.

V and J are TRBV15 and TRBJ1-1; 11 bases map to TRBD1. After removal of 0 bases from V and 3 bases from J, the junction contained 12 bases not matched to a gene. There are 19 residues in the CDR3. Germline CDR1 is LNHNV and CDR2 is YYDKDF (reference sequence). As DNA, the CDR3 is TGTGCCACCAGCAGAGATTGGGGACAGGGGGGAGAATTATACACTGAAGCTTTCTTT. Translating it yields CATSRDWGQGGELYTEAFF. Full variable domain (missing parts from reference TRBV15 and TRBJ1-1): DAMVIQNPRYQVTQFGKPVTLSCSQTLNHNVMYWYQQKSSQAPKLLFHYYDKDFNNEADTPDNFQSRRPNTSFCFLDIRSPGLGDTAMYLCATSRDWGQGGELYTEAFFGQGTRLTVV.

The rearrangement joins TRBV29-1 to TRBJ1-2; the D gene is possibly TRBD1 (5 bases). V was pared by 4 bases and J by 6 bases, with 6 bases between. The germline gives CDR1 SQVTM, CDR2 ANQGSEA. This CDR3 contains 10 residues. CDR3 protein: CSVAGDGYTF. CDR3 nucleotides: TGCAGCGTTGCGGGGGATGGCTACACCTTC. Variable domain in full (rest from reference TRBV29-1 and TRBJ1-2): SAVISQKPSRDICQRGTSLTIQCQVDSQVTMMFWYRQQPGQSLTLIATANQGSEATYESGFVIDKFPISRPNLTFSTLTVSNMSPEDSSIYLCSVAGDGYTFGSGTRLTVV.

In nucleotides, the CDR3 is TGTGCCAGCAGTTTATATCCGGGAGGTCCCCTAGGCGAGCAGTACTTC. Amino acids: CASSLYPGGPLGEQYF. The chain employs TRBV27 and TRBJ2-7; the match to TRBD2 covers 7 bases. Germline-derived CDR1 and CDR2 are MNHEY and SMNVEV (reference sequence). With V trimmed by 1 base and J by 6 bases, 12 bases remained unmatched. The CDR3 is made up of 16 amino acids.

The CDR3 coding sequence is TGTGCCAGCAGCTTGGGGTTTGGGGGAGGGCCCACCGGGGAGCTGTTTTTT. This codes for CASSLGFGGGPTGELFF. V gene TRBV5-5 combines with J gene TRBJ2-2, with TRBD2 identical over 7 bases. This CDR3 comprises 17 residues. The trim removed 0 bases at V and 4 bases at J, leaving 9 bases unmatched. Germline CDR1 is SGHKS and CDR2 is YYEKEE (reference sequence).

The chain carries TRBV6-1 and TRBJ2-1; 7 bases match TRBD2. The CDR3 is 14 residues long. From germline, CDR1 is MNHNS and CDR2 SASEGT. Unmatched junction bases numbered 6, after V lost 6 bases and J lost 4 bases. CDR3 DNA sequence: TGTGCCAGCAGCCCGCAAGCGGGGTACAATGAGCAGTTCTTC. Its translation is CASSPQAGYNEQFF.

In this sample, this clone turned up a few times. Other DNA sequences within the sample encode an identical CDR3. This chain links TRBV5-1 with TRBJ2-7; 9 positions agree with TRBD1. This CDR3 is built from 14 residues. Germline-derived CDR1 and CDR2 are SGHRS and YFSETQ. After removal of 3 bases from V and 5 bases from J, the junction contained 6 bases not matched to a gene. The CDR3 sequence: CASSSGQGGDEQYF. The CDR3 DNA reads as TGCGCCAGCAGCTCGGGACAGGGAGGAGACGAGCAGTACTTC.

This clone came up a few times. The chain carries TRBV28 and TRBJ2-1; TRBD2 agrees at 12 bases. The CDR3 consists of 19 residues. V was clipped by 5 bases and J by 2 bases; unmatched bases: 13. Germline loops: CDR1 MDHEN, CDR2 SYDVKM. CDR3 nucleotide sequence: TGTGCCAGCAGTCCGAGACTAGCGGGAGCAAGACACCCCTACAATGAGCAGTTCTTC. Translated, it gives CASSPRLAGARHPYNEQFF.

The J gene is TRBJ2-7, the V gene TRBV6-5; 8 bases line up with TRBD2. This CDR3 spans 12 amino acids. The trim removed 10 bases at V and 2 bases at J, leaving 4 bases unmatched. CDR1 MNHEY and CDR2 SVGAGI come from the germline V gene. The CDR3 reads CATGRGPYEQYF. Here the CDR3 DNA reads TGTGCCACCGGGAGGGGACCCTACGAGCAGTACTTC.

The genes are TRBV9 and TRBJ1-1; unclear D gene. V lost 0 bases and J 6 bases, leaving 12 bases between the germline ends. Germline CDR1 SGDLS, CDR2 YYNGEE. The CDR3 contains 14 residues. DNA of the CDR3: TGTGCCAGCAGCGTAGGCACGGGTGCAGCTGAAGCTTTCTTT. Its translation: CASSVGTGAAEAFF.

This rearrangement joins TRBV9 to TRBJ2-5; D is possibly TRBD1 (6 bases). The CDR3 extends over 15 amino acids. V lost 0 bases to trimming and J lost 2 bases, with 11 bases between them. From germline, CDR1 is SGDLS and CDR2 YYNGEE. Here the CDR3 reads CASSVATRGQETQYF. In DNA form, the CDR3 reads TGTGCCAGCAGCGTAGCTACGAGGGGGCAAGAGACCCAGTACTTC. The full variable domain, in which reference TRBV9 and TRBJ2-5 provide the parts outside the CDR3, is DSGVTQTPKHLITATGQRVTLRCSPRSGDLSVYWYQQSLDQGLQFLIQYYNGEERAKGNILERFSAQQFPDLHSELNLSSLELGDSALYFCASSVATRGQETQYFGPGTRLLVL.

This chain uses TRBV5-8 with TRBJ2-3; 11 bases map to TRBD1. The CDR3 loop spans 16 amino acids. In germline, CDR1 is SGHTS, CDR2 YDEGEE. V was pared by 2 bases and J by 2 bases, with 4 bases of the junction left unmatched. The CDR3 loop reads CASSFGTGGTTDTQYF. CDR3 DNA sequence: TGTGCCAGCAGCTTCGGGACAGGGGGGACCACAGATACGCAGTATTTT. Filled out from reference TRBV5-8 and TRBJ2-3, the complete variable domain reads EAGVTQSPTHLIKTRGQQATLRCSPISGHTSVYWYQQALGLGLQFLLWYDEGEERNRGNFPPRFSGRQFPNYSSELNVNALELEDSALYLCASSFGTGGTTDTQYFGPGTRLTVL.

The gene calls are TRBV6-1 and TRBJ2-2; D unclear. CDR3 length equals 13 residues. Germline values: CDR1 MNHNS, CDR2 SASEGT. V lost 2 bases and J 7 bases, leaving 8 bases between the germline ends. The CDR3 here is CASSEFSIGELFF. The DNA of the CDR3 is TGTGCCAGCAGTGAATTCAGTATCGGGGAGCTGTTTTTT.

The chain links TRBV2 to TRBJ1-4, with D possibly TRBD1 on 5 matching bases. Per the germline V gene, CDR1 is SNHLY and CDR2 is FYNNEI. CDR3 length: 14 residues. Trimming stripped 4 bases from V and 6 bases from J, with 12 bases between. CDR3 nucleotide sequence: TGTGCCAGCAGTGTCAGGGAGGGTGATGAAAAACTGTTTTTT. The encoded protein is CASSVREGDEKLFF.

A single count supports this clone. The chain joins TRBV4-3 to TRBJ1-5; D remains unclear. Looked up from germline, CDR1 is LGHNA and CDR2 is YSLEER. There are 13 residues in the CDR3. Trimming took 0 bases from V and 5 from J, leaving 5 bases between them. CDR3 sequence reads: CASSQDLDQPQHF. CDR3 in DNA: TGCGCCAGCAGCCAAGATCTAGATCAGCCCCAGCATTTT.

This chain joins TRBV5-1 and TRBJ2-3, with a possible D match to TRBD1 (5 bases). The CDR3 contains 15 residues. Deletions cut 9 bases from V and 6 bases from J, with 23 bases between. Germline V CDR1 and CDR2: SGHRS, YFSETQ. The CDR3 reads CATRSDDSRLDTQYF. The CDR3 DNA reads TGCGCCACACGCTCCGACGACAGCCGCTTGGATACGCAGTATTTT. Variable domain in full (rest from reference TRBV5-1 and TRBJ2-3): KAGVTQTPRYLIKTRGQQVTLSCSPISGHRSVSWYQQTPGQGLQFLFEYFSETQRNKGNFPGRFSGRQFSNSRSEMNVSTLELGDSALYLCATRSDDSRLDTQYFGPGTRLTVL.

CDR3 coding DNA: TGCGCCAGCAGTGAGTTAATCGGGGAGGATGTCGACTATGGCTACACCTTC. Its translation is CASSELIGEDVDYGYTF. The chain couples TRBV10-1 to TRBJ1-2; no definite D call. Trimming removed 1 base at V and 3 bases at J, with 18 bases between. This CDR3 comprises 17 residues. Germline CDR1 reads WNHNN; CDR2 reads SYGVQD (reference sequence).

The chain joins TRBV27 to TRBJ2-6; no firm D call. Trimming cost V 7 bases and J 1 base, with 5 bases left between them. The CDR3 is made up of 13 amino acids. The germline V gene has CDR1 MNHEY and CDR2 SMNVEV (reference sequence). CDR3 sequence (DNA): TGTGCCAGCACCCGTTCTGGGGCCAACGTCCTGACTTTC. Protein product: CASTRSGANVLTF.

V is TRBV21-1 and J is TRBJ2-3; the D call in the table, TRBD1, was not verified against the DNA. TRBV21-1 is classified as a pseudogene. The CDR3 loop spans 14 amino acids. Here the CDR3 reads CASSKAGSTDTQYF. DNA of the CDR3: TGTGCCAGCAGCAAAGCGGGCAGCACAGATACGCAGTATTTT.

The count of this clone is one. J is TRBJ2-2 and V is TRBV7-8; TRBD1 matches at 8 bases. The CDR3 consists of 19 residues. The germline CDR1 and CDR2 sequences are SGHVS and FQNEAQ. V was pared by 0 bases and J by 6 bases, with 15 bases of the junction left unmatched. The CDR3 loop reads CASSLAGGTGRVVAGELFF. The DNA for the CDR3 is TGTGCCAGCAGCTTAGCGGGTGGGACAGGCCGGGTGGTGGCCGGGGAGCTGTTTTTT.

This clone was recorded only once. The V gene is TRBV27, the J gene TRBJ1-3; the D is unclear. The V end lost 10 bases, the J end lost 4 bases, and 11 bases lay between the germline ends. Germline V lookup: CDR1 MNHEY, CDR2 SMNVEV (reference sequence). This CDR3 has 12 amino acids. Here the CDR3 reads CATPSTGNTIYF. DNA for the CDR3: TGTGCCACCCCCAGTACGGGAAACACCATATATTTT.

V is TRBV2 and J is TRBJ2-3, with unresolved D. In germline, CDR1 is SNHLY, CDR2 FYNNEI. With 0 bases removed from V and 4 bases from J, the gap between germline ends came to 8 bases. The CDR3 has 14 residues. The CDR3 DNA reads as TGTGCCAGCAGTGAAGCGCTAGTCCCAGATACGCAGTATTTT. It codes for CASSEALVPDTQYF.

CDR3 amino acids: CASSLGGDTYEQYF. CDR3 nucleotides: TGTGCCAGCAGCTTAGGAGGGGACACCTACGAGCAGTACTTC. The chain combines TRBV7-6 with TRBJ2-7, with D maybe TRBD1 (6 bases). Deletions cut 1 base from V and 2 bases from J, with 9 bases between. CDR1 and CDR2 (germline): SGHVS, FNYEAQ. The CDR3 runs to 14 residues.